Listed below are T cell receptor beta chains from one sample, sequenced in a study of molecular identifiers for immune sequencing clone quantification. Each CDR3 protein gets one entry after TCRdb re-called the PCR reads with MiXCR. The sample lists 45,000 to 65,000 distinct CDR3 sequences, 25% occurring once. The specimen was naive CD8+ T cells from blood, with Jurkat cell RNA spiked in. The receptor set was obtained from a human donor in good health. Some libraries in this study had Jurkat cell RNA spiked in. Both conserved end residues are part of each CDR3. Each record gives: J gene, V gene, CDR3 protein.

J: TRBJ2-3
V: TRBV23-1
CDR3: CASSQSQGADTQYF

J: TRBJ1-4
V: TRBV28
CDR3: CASRKNDRGTNEKLFF

J: TRBJ2-4
V: TRBV12-3/TRBV12-4
CDR3: CASSLGDTLAKNIQYF

J: TRBJ2-1
V: TRBV27
CDR3: CASSLSGEAHEQFF

J: TRBJ2-7
V: TRBV6-2/TRBV6-3
CDR3: CASSYFPGDRGAYEQYF

J: TRBJ1-2
V: TRBV7-9
CDR3: CASSSDTRRDNYTF

J: TRBJ2-1
V: TRBV7-9
CDR3: CASSSQPGLPYNEQFF

J: TRBJ2-7
V: TRBV13
CDR3: CASSLSTTRGTSGIFGRYEQYF

J: TRBJ1-5
V: TRBV5-6
CDR3: CASSSQAQGTQPQHF

J: TRBJ2-7
V: TRBV20-1
CDR3: CSAPDRDEGSYEQYF

J: TRBJ2-5
V: TRBV7-2
CDR3: CASSPALHYQETQYF

J: TRBJ2-5
V: TRBV3-1
CDR3: CASSQVQETQYF